This record concerns one T cell receptor beta chain sequence. The antigen is not known. This sample was taken from a study of molecular identifiers for immune sequencing clone quantification. Germline-derived CDR1 and CDR2 are GTSNPN and SVGIG (reference sequence). The CDR3 sequence is 11 residues long. Trimming removed 4 bases from V and 3 bases from J, with 7 bases in between. Broader study findings: Because of identical TCR molecules sharing a barcode, sizes of highly expanded clones could be underestimated. Clones carrying above 20 RNA copies accounted for over 98% of effector molecules, under 1% in naive cells.

TCRdb analysed the PCR reads with MiXCR anew, one entry per CDR3 protein. The repertoire consists of more than 35,000 distinct CDR3 sequences, with 15% to 20% occurring once and the leading ten covering more than 0.95%. The sorting of naive CD8 T cells used the CD8+CD4-CCR7+CD45RA+ phenotype. Sequenced input: naive CD8+ T cells from blood, with Jurkat cell RNA spiked in. Subset noted: FACS-sorted CD8+CD4-CCR7+CD45RA+ naive T cells. This receptor was obtained from a human donor in good health. Some libraries in this study had Jurkat cell RNA spiked in. This chain links TRBV30 with TRBJ2-7, with no clear D. Here the CDR3 reads CAWKSDYEQYF. Written as DNA, the CDR3 is TGTGCCTGGAAGTCTGACTACGAGCAGTACTTC. Drawing the rest from reference TRBV30 and TRBJ2-7, the complete variable domain is SQTIHQWPATLVQPVGSPLSLECTVEGTSNPNLYWYRQAAGRGLQLLFYSVGIGQISSEVPQNLSASRPQDRQFILSSKKLLLSDSGFYLCAWKSDYEQYFGPGTRLTVT.